The T cell receptor beta chain under discussion was sequenced for a study of cytomegalovirus exposure and HLA in healthy donors. V lost 2 bases and J 0 bases, leaving 10 bases between the germline ends. Looked up from germline, CDR1 is MNHNS and CDR2 is SASEGT. The CDR3 loop spans 16 amino acids. This clone has just a few counts. Both 60 Vbeta primers and 13 Jbeta primers went into the PCR. The table came from immunoSEQ multiplex PCR; TCRdb's copy has only in-frame clones and leaves some out. Altogether 120,000 to 150,000 clones are present, 78% being singletons, with the ten largest covering 2.5% to 3.5%.

The sequence derives from a man between 35 and 55 years old in good health and CMV-seropositive. The sample consisted of PBMCs. The chain uses TRBV6-1 and TRBJ1-4; D remains ambiguous. The CDR3 loop reads CASSERRSSTNEKLFF. CDR3 DNA: TGTGCCAGCAGTGAACGGAGGTCCTCAACTAATGAAAAACTGTTTTTT.